This T cell receptor (beta chain) was recovered during a study of lymphopenia after photon versus proton radiotherapy. Germline-derived CDR1 and CDR2 are SGHTA and FQGNSA. This CDR3 contains 12 residues. The V and J ends lost 5 bases and 3 bases respectively, with 8 bases between them. As regards this clone: What it recognizes is unknown.

The data were produced by immunoSEQ multiplex PCR, yet TCRdb's version contains in-frame clones alone and is incomplete. The sample yields around 26,000 clones, roughly nine tenths seen once. The study's findings and limits: Only patients who died were analyzed for survival; proton advantage is unproven. Post-nadir TCR diversity decline inversely tracked overall survival among those who died. Proton therapy kept repertoires fairly stable, unlike photons, which gained effector/memory cells.

Here the sequenced sample was peripheral blood, taken from a patient treated with photon-based radiotherapy. This clonotype was sampled from a woman aged 45-65 years with cholangiocarcinoma. The chain carries TRBV7-2 and TRBJ2-7; D is unresolved. The CDR3 nucleotides are TGTGCCAGCAGCAATTACTTCTACGAGCAGTACTTC. This gives the protein CASSNYFYEQYF.